In its sample, the clone carrying this TCR beta chain was seen a few times. Its antigen is unknown. Per germline, CDR1 SGHTA and CDR2 FQGTGA. V lost 5 bases to trimming and J lost 7 bases; unmatched junction nucleotides: 2. CDR3 length: 13 amino acids. The record originates from a study of beta chain features in type 1 diabetes. Overall study results and limits: Among patients, naive, central memory and Treg TCRB repertoires appeared more similar than among healthy donors. PCR might show a preference for shorter templates, equally across patients and controls. Shorter TCRB CDR3s, moderately but significantly so, marked every one of the four CD4+ subsets in Type 1 diabetes patients.

One heparinised draw of blood, averaging about 116 mL, came from each donor. Every isolated RNA sample was fully reverse transcribed, so sequencing captured expressed TCRB transcripts. Only in-frame clones appear in the TCRdb table, and some are missing; sequencing was by immunoSEQ multiplex PCR. The sample lists roughly 370,000 clones, about 15% occurring once. The clonotype comes from a man aged 30 to 39 in good health. The specimen was naive CD4+ T cells from blood. The chain uses TRBV7-3 and TRBJ1-6; 7 bases align to TRBD1. The CDR3 DNA follows: TGTGCCAGCAGCCTACAGGGGAATTCACCCCTCCACTTT. Translation gives CASSLQGNSPLHF.